Detailed here is one TCR beta chain. The antigen remains undetermined. The data originate from a study of beta chain features in type 1 diabetes. The study's findings and limits: Naive, central memory and Treg TCRB repertoires seemed to resemble each other more closely in patients than they did in healthy donors. Using cDNA template may skew counts toward highly expressing activated cells. The study found moderately but significantly shorter TCRB CDR3s in all four CD4+ subsets of Type 1 diabetes patients.

The investigators reverse transcribed all of the isolated RNA, so they sequenced expressed TCRB transcripts. Clones were sequenced by immunoSEQ multiplex PCR, and TCRdb holds only the in-frame ones, with some missing. The sample has over 150,000 clones; about 9.3% are singletons. Sorting that relied on CD45RO/CCR7/CD25/CD127/CD95/CD27 yielded CD4+ naive, central memory, regulatory and stem cell-like memory cells. The germline V gene has CDR1 SGHAT and CDR2 FQNNGV. The ends lost 4 bases at V and 4 bases at J; junction bases unmatched: 6. This CDR3 region has 14 residues. The chain employs TRBV11-2 and TRBJ1-1; 7 nucleotides line up with TRBD1. The material sequenced was central memory CD4+ T cells from blood. The receptor was isolated from a man aged 30-40 years with type 1 diabetes. The CDR3 bases are TGTGCCAGCAGCTCCATCAGGGGGTCCACTGAAGCTTTCTTT. Amino acid sequence: CASSSIRGSTEAFF.